The next 32 T cell receptor beta chains were all read from a single sample in a study of identical twins. TCRdb re-analysed the 5' RACE reads in MiXCR, keeping a single row per CDR3 protein. The sample contains hundreds of thousands of distinct CDR3 sequences, around 9.6% of which appear only once. The sequenced sample was memory (CD45RO+) T cells sorted from blood. The receptors here all came from a woman between 18 and 30 years old in good health.

This clonotype was seen repeatedly, ten times or more. This sequence joins TRBV20-1 and TRBJ2-1, with D possibly matching TRBD2 (6 bases). CDR3 length: 14 amino acids. CDR1 is DFQATT and CDR2 is SNEGSKA in the germline V gene (reference sequence). Here the CDR3 reads CRISSSANYNEQFF. The CDR3 bases are TGCAGGATCTCCTCTAGCGCCAACTACAATGAGCAGTTCTTC.

This rearrangement joins TRBV6-1 to TRBJ1-1; possibly TRBD1 for D (5 bases). The CDR3 is 15 residues long. V lost 7 bases and J lost 1, with 16 bases in between. CDR1 and CDR2 (germline): MNHNS, SASEGT. The CDR3 DNA is TGTGCCAGCAAGAAGGGGAAGGCCCCGAACACTGAAGCTTTCTTT. Translation: CASKKGKAPNTEAFF.

This clonotype was counted between two and nine times. The rearrangement links TRBV5-1 to TRBJ2-1, with no clear D. The CDR3 is made up of 12 amino acids. V was shortened by 2 bases and J by 9 bases, with 9 bases between the two germline ends. Per germline, CDR1 SGHRS and CDR2 YFSETQ. CDR3 nucleotide sequence: TGCGCCAGCAGCTTTGCTCGTGGTGAGCAGTTCTTC. It specifies CASSFARGEQFF.

The table lists this clonotype with many counts. The chain combines TRBV13 with TRBJ2-1; the match to TRBD2 covers 10 bases. The CDR3 is 17 amino acids. The V gene end was trimmed by 5 bases and the J gene end by 4 bases; junction bases not matched to a gene: 11. Germline assignment: CDR1 PRHDT and CDR2 FYEKMQ (reference sequence). The CDR3 DNA reads TGTGCCAGCAGCCCCGATACGTTAGCGGGAGGTTACAATGAGCAGTTCTTC. It is translated as CASSPDTLAGGYNEQFF.

This clonotype was seen a few times. The chain employs TRBV27 and TRBJ2-1, with TRBD2 matching 8 bases. The ends lost 5 bases at V and 9 bases at J; junction bases unmatched: 18. CDR1 MNHEY and CDR2 SMNVEV come from the germline V gene (reference sequence). The CDR3 contains 17 residues. The CDR3 nucleotides read TGTGCCAGCAGTACCCCCACCGGGACTAGGGAAGGCACTGAGCAGTTCTTC. Amino acids: CASSTPTGTREGTEQFF.

The chain uses TRBV10-3 and TRBJ1-2; 9 nucleotides align to TRBD1. Germline loops: CDR1 ENHRY, CDR2 SYGVKD. CDR3 length: 16 amino acids. J gave up 0 bases and V 10 bases, and 12 bases lay outside the gene matches. The CDR3 nucleotides read TGTGCCACCTATGCCGGGACAGGGAGTACTAACTATGGCTACACCTTC. Amino acids: CATYAGTGSTNYGYTF.

CDR3 sequence: CASYSSSYNEQFF. The CDR3 region has the DNA TGTGCCAGTTATTCCAGCTCCTACAATGAGCAGTTCTTC. The chain carries TRBV19 and TRBJ2-1, with D unresolved. Trimming stripped 8 bases from V and 0 bases from J, with 8 bases between. Germline CDR1 LNHDA, CDR2 SQIVND (reference sequence). CDR3 size: 13 residues. The variable domain in full, with the rest retrieved from reference TRBV19 and TRBJ2-1, is DGGITQSPKYLFRKEGQNVTLSCEQNLNHDAMYWYRQDPGQGLRLIYYSQIVNDFQKGDIAEGYSVSREKKESFPLTVTSAQKNPTAFYLCASYSSSYNEQFFGPGTRLTVL.

This sequence joins TRBV18 and TRBJ2-7; D is undetermined. The CDR3 is 13 amino acids. Germline lookup yields CDR1 KGHSH and CDR2 LQKENI. V gave up 5 bases and J gave up 0 bases, with 8 bases separating them. CDR3 in amino acids: CASSVPGSYEQYF. The CDR3 region has the DNA TGTGCCAGCTCAGTTCCGGGCTCCTACGAGCAGTACTTC.

V is TRBV18 and J is TRBJ1-1; D is unclear. The CDR3 spans 15 residues. V lost 0 bases to trimming and J lost 1 base, with 9 bases between them. CDR1 and CDR2 from the germline V gene are KGHSH and LQKENI. CDR3 amino acids: CASSPPSVRNTEAFF. The CDR3 DNA follows: TGTGCCAGCTCACCACCGTCAGTTCGGAACACTGAAGCTTTCTTT.

The rearrangement joins TRBV7-8 to TRBJ1-6; a possible D gene is TRBD1 (6 bases). The V end lost 7 bases, the J end lost 5 bases, and 15 bases lay between the germline ends. CDR3 size: 15 residues. Germline lookup yields CDR1 SGHVS and CDR2 FQNEAQ. The CDR3 region is CASTSQDSNNSPLHF. The CDR3 bases are TGTGCCAGCACCTCCCAGGACAGTAATAATTCACCCCTCCACTTT.

This clonotype was found many times. This sequence joins TRBV24-1 and TRBJ2-1; 13 bases are a match to TRBD2. In germline, CDR1 is KGHDR, CDR2 SFDVKD. This CDR3 is built from 15 residues. With V trimmed by 4 bases and J by 8 bases, 4 bases remained unmatched. Here the CDR3 reads CATSDFTSGGDEQFF. The CDR3 region has the DNA TGTGCCACCAGTGACTTTACTAGCGGGGGGGATGAGCAGTTCTTC.

The chain employs TRBV18 and TRBJ2-7, with D tentatively TRBD1 (6 bases). Trimming cost V 4 bases and J 3 bases, with 25 bases left between them. The CDR3 totals 18 residues. Germline CDR1 is KGHSH and CDR2 is LQKENI. The CDR3 loop reads CASSLMSGSQGYVYEQYF. The CDR3 DNA is TGTGCCAGCTCACTCATGTCCGGGTCACAGGGTTACGTCTACGAGCAGTACTTC.

Only a few counts were recorded for this clonotype. The chain has TRBV10-3 and TRBJ2-2; the D is unclear. V dropped 0 bases and J dropped 4 bases, with 6 bases sitting between them. In germline, CDR1 is ENHRY, CDR2 SYGVKD. This CDR3 is built from 14 residues. The CDR3 DNA sequence: TGTGCCATCAGTGAGTCGAGTCTCACCGGGGAGCTGTTTTTT. Amino acid sequence: CAISESSLTGELFF.

This clonotype was counted between two and nine times. The chain is built from TRBV7-3 and TRBJ1-1; no clear D. The CDR3 has 13 residues. V dropped 5 bases and J dropped 1 base, with 8 bases sitting between them. The germline V gene encodes CDR1 SGHTA and CDR2 FQGTGA. CDR3 sequence (DNA): TGTGCCAGCAGCCCTAGACAGAACACTGAAGCTTTCTTT. Translated, it gives CASSPRQNTEAFF.

The chain joins TRBV5-6 to TRBJ2-5; D possibly corresponds to TRBD2 (6 bases). The germline V gene encodes CDR1 SGHDT and CDR2 YYEEEE. V was pared by 2 bases and J by 0 bases, with 17 bases between. CDR3 length: 17 amino acids. Here the CDR3 DNA reads TGTGCCAGCAGCTTTCCTAAACGACTAGTAGACCAAGAGACCCAGTACTTC. Amino acid sequence: CASSFPKRLVDQETQYF.

The rearrangement uses TRBV3-1 and TRBJ1-1; D may be TRBD1 (5 bases). CDR1 LGHDT and CDR2 YNNKEL come from the germline V gene (reference sequence). The CDR3 runs 13 residues. With 0 bases removed from V and 7 bases from J, the gap between germline ends came to 9 bases. CDR3 nucleotides: TGTGCCAGCAGCCAAGATCGGGGCCTTGAAGCTTTCTTT. This gives the protein CASSQDRGLEAFF.

This sequence joins TRBV5-5 and TRBJ2-2; D gene ambiguous. CDR1 is SGHKS and CDR2 is YYEKEE in the germline V gene (reference sequence). This CDR3 comprises 16 residues. With 5 bases removed from V and 4 bases from J, the gap between germline ends came to 18 bases. CDR3 loop: CASSKVGAPSTGELFF. CDR3 DNA: TGTGCCAGCAGTAAGGTCGGAGCCCCGAGCACCGGGGAGCTGTTTTTT.

This clonotype was found many times. This chain connects TRBV24-1 to TRBJ2-1, with D perhaps TRBD1 (6 bases). CDR3 length: 15 amino acids. CDR1 and CDR2 (germline): KGHDR, SFDVKD. The V and J ends lost 6 bases and 1 base respectively, with 12 bases between them. CDR3 amino acids: CATSWGQGSYNEQFF. The DNA for the CDR3 is TGTGCCACCAGTTGGGGGCAGGGGTCCTACAATGAGCAGTTCTTC.

This clonotype occurred a few times. This chain's CDR3 is CSATQKTNNSPLHF. As DNA, the CDR3 is TGCAGTGCTACACAGAAAACAAATAATTCACCCCTCCACTTT. The chain carries TRBV20-1 and TRBJ1-6; no firm D call. Germline V gene sequence: CDR1 DFQATT, CDR2 SNEGSKA (reference sequence). The CDR3 is 14 residues long. Trimming removed 4 bases from V and 5 bases from J, with 12 bases in between.

The table lists this clonotype with a few counts. The chain has TRBV9 and TRBJ2-7; TRBD2 matches 9 bases. CDR3 length: 14 residues. Looked up from germline, CDR1 is SGDLS and CDR2 is YYNGEE. With V trimmed by 4 bases and J by 0 bases, 2 bases remained unmatched. This CDR3 is CASSISGSSYEQYF. CDR3 nucleotide sequence: TGTGCCAGCAGCATTAGCGGGAGCTCCTACGAGCAGTACTTC.

This clonotype was seen a few times. The chain links TRBV5-1 to TRBJ2-7, with TRBD1 matching over 7 bases. Germline CDR1 SGHRS, CDR2 YFSETQ. The V gene end was trimmed by 4 bases and the J gene end by 2 bases; junction bases not matched to a gene: 6. This CDR3 is 14 amino acids long. The CDR3: CASSLPGQTYEQYF. CDR3 DNA: TGCGCCAGCAGCCTTCCGGGACAGACCTACGAGCAGTACTTC. Full variable domain (rest looked up from reference TRBV5-1 and TRBJ2-7): KAGVTQTPRYLIKTRGQQVTLSCSPISGHRSVSWYQQTPGQGLQFLFEYFSETQRNKGNFPGRFSGRQFSNSRSEMNVSTLELGDSALYLCASSLPGQTYEQYFGPGTRLTVT.

This clonotype was found a few times. The chain carries TRBV15 and TRBJ2-5; 8 bases map to TRBD2. This CDR3 contains 16 residues. Losses at the gene ends were 1 base for V and 4 bases for J; bases not matched to a gene: 8. Per germline, CDR1 LNHNV and CDR2 YYDKDF (reference sequence). The CDR3 DNA sequence: TGTGCCACCAGCAGAGCACTAGCGGACGACGGAGAGACCCAGTACTTC. Its protein product is CATSRALADDGETQYF.

The J gene is TRBJ1-3, the V gene TRBV5-1, with 9 bases fitting TRBD1. This CDR3 has 15 amino acids. Germline V gene sequence: CDR1 SGHRS, CDR2 YFSETQ. J was trimmed by 2 bases and V by 4 bases; bases with no gene match: 4. The CDR3 nucleotides are TGCGCCAGCAGCCAACAGGGGGCTGCTGGAAACACCATATATTTT. It is translated as CASSQQGAAGNTIYF.

Worth noting for this clonotype: With a much larger clone just one base away, this may be a read error. In DNA form, the CDR3 reads TGTGCCAGCTGCGTACAACTAGGGAGCGAGCAGTACTTC. This codes for CASCVQLGSEQYF. The chain recombines TRBV9 with TRBJ2-7, with TRBD2 as a possible D gene (5 bases). The CDR3 has 13 residues. Germline values: CDR1 SGDLS, CDR2 YYNGEE.

This clonotype has ten or more counts. The V and J genes are TRBV12-3 or TRBV12-4 and TRBJ2-3; D not certain. V gave up 6 bases and J gave up 2 bases, with 9 bases separating them. This CDR3 is built from 13 residues. The CDR3 region is CASSPPLTDTQYF. In nucleotides, the CDR3 is TGTGCCAGCAGCCCCCCCCTCACAGATACGCAGTATTTT.

The rearrangement uses TRBV3-1 and TRBJ1-6; 7 nucleotides line up with TRBD1. Trimming removed 4 bases from V and 14 bases from J; junction bases left unmatched: 5. Per germline, CDR1 LGHDT and CDR2 YNNKEL (reference sequence). The CDR3 loop spans 12 amino acids. CDR3 nucleotide sequence: TGTGCCAGCAGCCCCGACAGGGCAGCCCTCCACTTT. Encoded protein: CASSPDRAALHF.

The rearrangement links TRBV9 to TRBJ2-3; either TRBD1 or TRBD2 may fit D (5 bases each). Trimming stripped 1 base from V and 5 bases from J, with 11 bases between. This CDR3 region has 14 residues. Per germline, CDR1 SGDLS and CDR2 YYNGEE. This CDR3 reads CASSVSGAGDTQYF. DNA of the CDR3: TGTGCCAGCAGCGTAAGTGGGGCGGGAGATACGCAGTATTTT.

The CDR3 DNA reads TGTGCCACCAGCAGAGATCCCCACTTTCGGATCGGACTAGCGGGAAACGAGCAGTACTTC. This sequence encodes CATSRDPHFRIGLAGNEQYF. The chain recombines TRBV15 with TRBJ2-7; 12 nucleotides align to TRBD2. This CDR3 is 20 amino acids long. The germline gives CDR1 LNHNV, CDR2 YYDKDF (reference sequence). Trimming cost V 0 bases and J 5 bases; bases outside gene matches: 17.

This clonotype was detected a few times. This chain uses TRBV3-1 with TRBJ1-3, with D unresolved. The CDR3 is made up of 14 amino acids. Looked up from germline, CDR1 is LGHDT and CDR2 is YNNKEL (reference sequence). V lost 0 bases to trimming and J lost 9 bases, with 12 bases between them. CDR3: CASSQETASGTIYF. The CDR3 region has the DNA TGTGCCAGCAGCCAAGAAACCGCCTCTGGCACCATATATTTT.

This clonotype was seen only a few times. The chain carries TRBV5-6 and TRBJ2-5; 8 nucleotides match TRBD2. Germline CDR1 SGHDT, CDR2 YYEEEE. With 1 base clipped from V and 4 bases from J, the junction kept 9 bases outside the gene matches. The CDR3 loop spans 16 amino acids. This chain's CDR3 is CASSLRSAGGGETQYF. The CDR3 DNA reads as TGTGCCAGCAGCTTGCGGTCGGCGGGAGGTGGAGAGACCCAGTACTTC.

The rearrangement uses TRBV4-2 and TRBJ2-7; D uncertain. The germline V gene encodes CDR1 LGHNA and CDR2 YNFKEQ. The CDR3 runs to 14 residues. Trimming shortened V by 0 bases and J by 4 bases, and 10 bases separated the two germline ends. The CDR3: CASSQDMVGYEQYF. CDR3 nucleotide sequence: TGTGCCAGCAGCCAAGATATGGTAGGGTACGAGCAGTACTTC.

Only a few counts were recorded for this clonotype. CDR3 in amino acids: CAIRQSGLFQPGEQFF. The DNA for the CDR3 is TGTGCCATCAGACAGAGCGGGCTATTTCAGCCAGGTGAGCAGTTCTTC. The chain recombines TRBV10-3 with TRBJ2-1, with D tentatively TRBD2 (6 bases). CDR3 length: 16 residues. Germline CDR1 is ENHRY and CDR2 is SYGVKD. With 6 bases removed from V and 9 bases from J, the gap between germline ends came to 24 bases.